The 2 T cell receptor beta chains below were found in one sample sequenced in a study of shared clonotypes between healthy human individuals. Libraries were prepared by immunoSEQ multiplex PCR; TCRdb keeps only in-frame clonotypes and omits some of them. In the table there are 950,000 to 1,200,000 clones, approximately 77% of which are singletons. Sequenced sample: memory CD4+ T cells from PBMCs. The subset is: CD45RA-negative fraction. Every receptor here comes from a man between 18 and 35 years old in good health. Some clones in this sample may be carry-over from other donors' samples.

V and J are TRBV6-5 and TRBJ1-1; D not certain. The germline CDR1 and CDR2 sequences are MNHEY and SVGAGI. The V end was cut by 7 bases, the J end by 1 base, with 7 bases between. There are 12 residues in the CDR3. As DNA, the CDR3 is TGTGCCAGCATGTCAGGGAACACTGAAGCTTTCTTT. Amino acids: CASMSGNTEAFF.

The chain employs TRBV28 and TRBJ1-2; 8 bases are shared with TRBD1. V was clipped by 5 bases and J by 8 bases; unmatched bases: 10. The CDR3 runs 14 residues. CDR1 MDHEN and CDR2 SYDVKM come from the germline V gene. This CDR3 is CASSVPGGAGGYTF. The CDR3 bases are TGTGCCAGCAGTGTCCCAGGGGGCGCTGGGGGCTACACCTTC.